These 29 T cell receptor beta chains came from one sample sequenced in a study of T-cell reconstitution after alpha-beta-depleted transplantation in children. Unique molecular identifiers were incorporated during preparation of the TCRbeta library. TCRdb redid the calling of the PCR reads with MiXCR, one entry per CDR3 protein. This table holds about 830,000 distinct CDR3 sequences, around 15% found once. Sequenced here: PBMCs, mostly from graft donor cells, sampled 360 days after TCRalphabeta/CD19-depleted stem cell transplant. These receptors were obtained from a male patient younger than 18 who had a stem cell transplant for acute lymphoblastic leukemia, so the T cells may come from the graft donor.

This clonotype appeared a few times. The rearrangement links TRBV7-9 to TRBJ2-1; no definite D call. V lost 6 bases and J 8 bases, leaving 17 bases between the germline ends. The CDR3 consists of 14 residues. The germline V gene encodes CDR1 SEHNR and CDR2 FQNEAQ (reference sequence). The CDR3 loop is CASSIQAPGHEQFF. The CDR3, as DNA: TGTGCCAGCAGTATCCAGGCCCCCGGCCATGAGCAGTTCTTC.

This clonotype has just one count. A read error may account for a junction end that differs from germline. This chain links TRBV20-1 with TRBJ2-3, with 8 bases identical to TRBD2. The CDR3 extends over 15 amino acids. The germline gives CDR1 DFQATT, CDR2 SNEGSKA (reference sequence). The CDR3 protein is CCAKKTSAFTDTQYF. DNA of the CDR3: TGCTGTGCTAAAAAGACTAGCGCGTTCACAGATACGCAGTATTTT.

This clonotype has just a few counts. The chain carries TRBV5-1 and TRBJ2-7; TRBD2 matches 8 bases. The V gene end was trimmed by 3 bases and the J gene end by 0 bases; junction bases not matched to a gene: 5. Germline-derived CDR1 and CDR2 are SGHRS and YFSETQ. This CDR3 has 15 amino acids. CDR3 protein: CASSWSSGISYEQYF. Here the CDR3 DNA reads TGCGCCAGCAGCTGGAGTAGCGGGATCTCCTACGAGCAGTACTTC.

The chain uses TRBV5-5 and TRBJ2-1, with 10 positions matching TRBD2. The CDR3 has 14 residues. Trimming cost V 2 bases and J 7 bases; bases outside gene matches: 3. Germline lookup yields CDR1 SGHKS and CDR2 YYEKEE (reference sequence). CDR3 sequence (DNA): TGTGCCAGCAGCTTCCTGACTAGCGGGAATGAGCAGTTCTTC. Translation: CASSFLTSGNEQFF.

The J gene is TRBJ2-7, the V gene TRBV7-8, with D maybe TRBD2 (6 bases). The V gene's germline CDR1 is SGHVS and CDR2 FQNEAQ. Between the trimmed V and J ends, which lost 4 bases and 3 bases, there was a span of 22 bases. The CDR3 contains 17 residues. CDR3 protein: CASSSISQGLYNYEQYF. CDR3 in DNA: TGTGCCAGCAGCTCAATAAGCCAGGGACTGTATAACTACGAGCAGTACTTC.

This chain connects TRBV5-6 to TRBJ2-3, with D possibly being TRBD2 (6 bases). Deletions cut 5 bases from V and 4 bases from J, with 17 bases between. CDR3 length: 15 amino acids. The germline gives CDR1 SGHDT, CDR2 YYEEEE. This CDR3 is CASRPRGSTADTQYF. CDR3 nucleotides: TGTGCCAGCAGACCCCGGGGGTCCACAGCAGATACGCAGTATTTT.

This clonotype was seen a few times. The CDR3 protein is CASTPRDRYNEQFF. As DNA, the CDR3 is TGTGCCAGTACCCCTCGGGACAGATACAATGAGCAGTTCTTC. The chain is built from TRBV2 and TRBJ2-1; 7 bases are a match to TRBD1. Germline lookup yields CDR1 SNHLY and CDR2 FYNNEI. The V segment lost 9 bases and the J segment 4 bases; nucleotides outside the gene matches: 9. This CDR3 spans 14 amino acids.

This clonotype was recorded many times. The J gene is TRBJ2-7, the V gene TRBV5-1, with 8 bases fitting TRBD1. Germline V gives CDR1 SGHRS, CDR2 YFSETQ. The CDR3 loop spans 13 amino acids. V trimming: 4 bases; J trimming: 5 bases; junction bases outside the gene matches: 5. The DNA of the CDR3 is TGCGCCAGCAGCCTAGGACAGGGCGACGAGCAGTACTTC. Protein product: CASSLGQGDEQYF. The full variable domain, completed using reference TRBV5-1 and TRBJ2-7, is KAGVTQTPRYLIKTRGQQVTLSCSPISGHRSVSWYQQTPGQGLQFLFEYFSETQRNKGNFPGRFSGRQFSNSRSEMNVSTLELGDSALYLCASSLGQGDEQYFGPGTRLTVT.

The V call is TRBV5-1, the J call TRBJ2-2, with D uncertain. V was cut by 1 base and J by 7 bases, with 5 bases left in between. In germline, CDR1 is SGHRS, CDR2 YFSETQ. This CDR3 region has 12 residues. The CDR3 DNA follows: TGCGCCAGCAGCTTGCGTATCGGGGAGCTGTTTTTT. Translated: CASSLRIGELFF.

V and J are TRBV7-2 and TRBJ2-5, with 7 bases matching TRBD2. Germline CDR1 and CDR2: SGHTA and FQGNSA. The CDR3 spans 15 residues. The V gene end was trimmed by 2 bases and the J gene end by 2 bases; junction bases not matched to a gene: 5. The chain's CDR3 is CASSLMWGGQETQYF. CDR3 DNA sequence: TGTGCCAGCAGCTTAATGTGGGGGGGTCAAGAGACCCAGTACTTC.

CDR3 in DNA: TGTGCCAGCAGGACCCCTAGCGGGAGAGGAGATACGCAGTATTTT. This translates into CASRTPSGRGDTQYF. The chain is built from TRBV6-1 and TRBJ2-3; 10 bases align to TRBD2. The trim removed 6 bases at V and 5 bases at J, leaving 8 bases unmatched. CDR3 length: 15 amino acids. Per germline, CDR1 MNHNS and CDR2 SASEGT.

This clonotype came up a few times. The J gene is TRBJ2-1, the V gene TRBV2, with 14 bases identical to TRBD2. The V segment lost 7 bases and the J segment 16 bases; nucleotides outside the gene matches: 12. This CDR3 is 14 amino acids long. Germline V CDR1 and CDR2: SNHLY, FYNNEI. CDR3 residues: CASIRPGLAGEPFF. The CDR3 DNA reads TGTGCCAGCATTCGTCCGGGACTAGCGGGAGAACCCTTCTTC.

The gene calls are TRBV18 and TRBJ2-7, with TRBD1 matching 8 bases. The CDR3 loop spans 15 amino acids. Germline V gene sequence: CDR1 KGHSH, CDR2 LQKENI. The V gene end was trimmed by 3 bases and the J gene end by 4 bases; junction bases not matched to a gene: 8. The CDR3 bases are TGTGCCAGCTCACCGGACAGGGAACCCGTATACGAGCAGTACTTC. Its protein product is CASSPDREPVYEQYF.

The rearrangement uses TRBV12-3 or TRBV12-4 and TRBJ2-3, with 8 bases matching TRBD2. The CDR3 extends over 15 amino acids. Losses at the gene ends were 6 bases for V and 1 base for J; bases not matched to a gene: 6. The CDR3 region has the DNA TGTGCCAGCAGCGGGGGGGAGTCAGGCACAGATACGCAGTATTTT. It is translated as CASSGGESGTDTQYF.

J is TRBJ2-3 and V is TRBV1; the table names TRBD1, a call not compared with the DNA. TRBV1 is a listed pseudogene. The CDR3 is 20 residues long. CDR3 DNA: TGCACCAGCAGCCAAGATAACGCCGGGGGGTCCCCGGAAGGCACAGATACGCAGTATTTT. Protein sequence: CTSSQDNAGGSPEGTDTQYF.

This clonotype was seen at least ten times. The chain carries TRBV12-3 or TRBV12-4 and TRBJ1-5; perhaps TRBD1 as D (5 bases). This CDR3 has 13 amino acids. V gave up 6 bases and J gave up 2 bases, with 8 bases separating them. The CDR3 region is CASSDSGNQPQHF. CDR3 in DNA: TGTGCCAGCAGCGACAGCGGCAATCAGCCCCAGCATTTT.

This clonotype has more than one count but fewer than ten. This chain links TRBV7-2 with TRBJ2-7; 13 nucleotides line up with TRBD2. Germline V gene data show CDR1 as SGHTA and CDR2 as FQGNSA. The ends lost 6 bases at V and 3 bases at J; junction bases unmatched: 8. CDR3 length: 16 residues. CDR3 bases: TGTGCCAGCAGTCTTGGACTAGCGGGAGAGATCTACGAGCAGTACTTC. Protein sequence: CASSLGLAGEIYEQYF. Filled out from reference TRBV7-2 and TRBJ2-7, the complete variable domain reads GAGVSQSPSNKVTEKGKDVELRCDPISGHTALYWYRQSLGQGLEFLIYFQGNSAPDKSGLPSDRFSAERTGGSVSTLTIQRTQQEDSAVYLCASSLGLAGEIYEQYFGPGTRLTVT.

V gene TRBV5-1 combines with J gene TRBJ2-1; D is tentatively TRBD1 or TRBD2 (6 bases each). This CDR3 is 15 amino acids long. Germline lookup yields CDR1 SGHRS and CDR2 YFSETQ. Trimming took 2 bases from V and 8 from J, leaving 17 bases between them. The CDR3 DNA follows: TGCGCCAGCAGCTTAGTGGGGGCGGGAAGAGATGAGCAGTTCTTC. It specifies CASSLVGAGRDEQFF.

The chain links TRBV19 to TRBJ1-4; D uncertain. From germline, CDR1 is LNHDA and CDR2 SQIVND (reference sequence). V dropped 3 bases and J dropped 7 bases, with 18 bases sitting between them. The CDR3 sequence is 16 residues long. The CDR3 region is CASSILARGEGEKLFF. CDR3 in DNA: TGTGCCAGTAGTATTCTCGCCCGCGGGGAAGGTGAAAAACTGTTTTTT. Together with reference TRBV19 and TRBJ1-4, the CDR3 gives the full variable domain: DGGITQSPKYLFRKEGQNVTLSCEQNLNHDAMYWYRQDPGQGLRLIYYSQIVNDFQKGDIAEGYSVSREKKESFPLTVTSAQKNPTAFYLCASSILARGEGEKLFFGSGTQLSVL.

This clonotype was counted at least ten times. The CDR3 sequence: CASSLAISEPDYEQYF. CDR3 nucleotides: TGTGCCAGCAGCTTAGCGATTAGCGAACCCGATTACGAGCAGTACTTC. V usage is TRBV7-9 and J usage is TRBJ2-7, with D possibly being TRBD2 (5 bases). The ends were cut back, 0 bases at V and 4 bases at J, with 16 bases in the middle. Germline CDR1 and CDR2: SEHNR and FQNEAQ (reference sequence). The CDR3 is 16 residues long.

Only a few counts were recorded for this clonotype. The J gene is TRBJ2-7, the V gene TRBV4-1; 12 nucleotides agree with TRBD2. There are 20 residues in the CDR3. V lost 3 bases and J lost 6; bases outside the gene matches: 21. Germline-derived CDR1 and CDR2 are MGHRA and YSYEKL. The CDR3 DNA follows: TGCGCCAGCAGCCAGGGGACAGTCAGGACTAGCGGGAAGCGGACTAGCGAGCAGTACTTC. This translates into CASSQGTVRTSGKRTSEQYF.

The chain is built from TRBV21-1 and TRBJ2-7. TRBV21-1 is a recognized pseudogene. This CDR3 is 15 amino acids long. CDR3 sequence reads: CASSKGVDPAYEQYF. Written as DNA, the CDR3 is TGTGCCAGCAGCAAAGGGGTGGACCCAGCCTACGAGCAGTACTTC.

V and J are TRBV18 and TRBJ2-5; D uncertain. From germline, CDR1 is KGHSH and CDR2 LQKENI. This CDR3 spans 14 amino acids. V was trimmed by 2 bases and J by 1 base, leaving 8 bases between them. CDR3 residues: CASSPKGSQETQYF. The CDR3 bases are TGTGCCAGCTCACCAAAGGGATCCCAAGAGACCCAGTACTTC.

This clonotype was detected only a few times. The DNA is omitted, as the CDR3 cannot be located on it reliably, and the CDR3 follows TCRdb's listing. This chain joins TRBV27 and TRBJ2-7. The CDR3 numbers 16 amino acids, ends counted. CDR1 and CDR2 from the germline V gene are MNHEY and SMNVEV (reference sequence). CDR3 residues: CASSLSLRTSSYEQYF.

This clonotype occurred many times. The chain combines TRBV20-1 with TRBJ2-3, with a possible D match to TRBD2 (5 bases). The CDR3 has 14 residues. Trimming pared 3 bases from V and 0 bases from J, leaving 10 bases between. The germline V gene encodes CDR1 DFQATT and CDR2 SNEGSKA (reference sequence). The CDR3 loop reads CSARGGPSTDTQYF. CDR3 sequence (DNA): TGCAGTGCTAGGGGCGGGCCTAGCACAGATACGCAGTATTTT.

This clonotype has more than one count but fewer than ten. The J gene is TRBJ2-1, the V gene TRBV7-9; TRBD2 is a possible D gene (5 bases). The CDR3 length is 13 residues. Deletions cut 5 bases from V and 10 bases from J, with 15 bases between. CDR1 is SEHNR, CDR2 FQNEAQ, per germline (reference sequence). The CDR3 here is CASSQPSIGEQFF. CDR3 bases: TGTGCCAGCAGCCAGCCTAGCATTGGGGAGCAGTTCTTC.

This clonotype was counted at least ten times. The chain couples TRBV27 to TRBJ2-3; D is perhaps TRBD1 (6 bases). The V gene's germline CDR1 is MNHEY and CDR2 SMNVEV (reference sequence). Trimming took 1 base from V and 3 from J, leaving 11 bases between them. The CDR3 loop spans 15 amino acids. The CDR3 DNA sequence: TGTGCCAGCAGTTTATGGGGGCCTTGGACAGATACGCAGTATTTT. Its translation is CASSLWGPWTDTQYF.

This clonotype was seen repeatedly, ten times or more. The J gene is TRBJ2-1, the V gene TRBV5-1, with 13 bases fitting TRBD2. V shed 7 bases and J 8 bases; nucleotides not matched to a gene: 3. From germline, CDR1 is SGHRS and CDR2 YFSETQ. CDR3 length: 13 residues. CDR3 in DNA: TGCGCCAGCGGGACTAGCGGGATGTATGAGCAGTTCTTC. Translation: CASGTSGMYEQFF.

The chain employs TRBV2 and TRBJ2-2; TRBD2 might be the D (6 bases). V shed 6 bases and J shed 4 bases, with 18 bases lying between them. Germline V lookup: CDR1 SNHLY, CDR2 FYNNEI. This CDR3 has 16 residues. The CDR3 protein is CASRHISGLPTGELFF. The CDR3 nucleotides read TGTGCCAGCAGGCATATTAGCGGATTACCCACCGGGGAGCTGTTTTTT.